This record looks at one TCR beta chain sequence and its context. Its binding antigen is unknown. Base qualities were left out, and no much larger clone turns up one base away. The data originate from a study of T cells in Graves' hyperthyroidism and ophthalmopathy (dated by TCRdb to the late 2010s). The study in broad terms: TCR V-J signatures able to tell the groups apart were searched for in a discovery cohort of around 95 patients, of whom more than 40 had Graves' ophthalmopathy and about 55 had stable Graves' hyperthyroidism. The roughly 91 discovery patients were randomly divided into training and test sets at a 7:3 ratio. In several Graves' hyperthyroidism patients, the study also compared T-cell repertoires from thyroid tissue with T-cell repertoires from blood. Whether ophthalmopathy could be predicted prospectively was tested in an independent validation cohort made up of some 20 hyperthyroidism patients plus 17 patients who later progressed to ophthalmopathy. Once sampling was done, hyperthyroidism patients were given methimazole at a starting dose of 30 mg daily, whereas ophthalmopathy patients were given high-dose intravenous methylprednisolone. According to the paper, TCR Vbeta CDR3 sequencing was carried out on 135 peripheral blood samples, which came from some 41 ophthalmopathy, around 74 hyperthyroidism and roughly 17 progressor patients.

The study excluded patients with uncontrolled infections, other autoimmune diseases, pregnancy or lactation. Clinical symptoms, serum thyroxine and TRAb, thyroid ultrasound, and orbital computed tomography formed the basis for the diagnoses. Total RNA was extracted with Trizol reagent, and quality was checked on an Agilent 2100 Bioanalyzer. Amplification of TCR beta CDR3 regions was carried out from RNA transcripts. A first-round RT-PCR of the TCR CDR3 used the HTBI primer set with the Qiagen OneStep RT-PCR kit. The libraries were constructed in a second round of multiplex PCR and then size-selected and purified. Paired-end sequencing of the libraries was performed with 100 bp reads on an Illumina HiSeq2000. The study's processing was this. SOAPnuke was used to process the raw data, with reads discarded if the reads contained adapters or uncalled bases, had a mean Phred below 15, or lacked an exact constant-primer or identifier match. High-quality paired reads were merged using COPE v1.2.5, and each unique nucleotide sequence was defined as a clonotype. MiTCR v1.1 was used to align clonotypes to the IMGT TRBV, TRBD and TRBJ reference segments. The analysis was restricted to V-J combinations with a frequency above 0.0001, which together covered just over 99% of the repertoires. The TCS score was defined as the ratio of F50 (clonal expansion) to E x V (chaos), calculated using BLOSUM62-based TCRdist between CDR3 peptides within each V-J. Welch's t-statistics and random forest reduced roughly 530 V-J features to about 13, which were used in a naive Bayes classifier (R e1071). The Morisita-Horn index was used to measure how similar the thyroid and blood repertoires were. TCRdb reanalyzed the raw reads on its own, using fastp at Q25 for trimming and MiXCR for clone calling, and kept in-frame beta chains. CDR3 protein sequences are deduplicated, and each keeps its most common genes and DNA. None of the V and J calls come from the authors' own analysis; TCRdb made them. The sample table contains approximately 700,000 distinct CDR3 sequences; only one count was recorded for less than 45% of them. The leading ten clones occupy less than 8.5% of the sample.

The study at large found these results: Sample size was not statistically predetermined, and investigators were not blinded to group allocation. Most expanded thyroid clonotypes (frequency above 0.001) were also detected in blood, a finding suggesting that blood repertoires may reflect thyroid immune responses. In validation, progression to ophthalmopathy was predicted by the model with around 71% sensitivity and nearly 75% specificity, a median of approximately 6.5 months before onset. A model built on a 13 V-J signature distinguished ophthalmopathy from stable hyperthyroidism, reaching roughly 88% sensitivity and under 84% specificity in cross-validation and 80%/75% in testing.

The CDR3 contains 15 residues, cysteine and phenylalanine counted. Of all the DNA, just the CDR3 is kept, 45 bases in frame from base 1. CDR1 and CDR2 are read off the germline V gene as MNHNS and SASEGT. From V the trimming removes 3 bases and from J it removes 0 bases, while the gene matches leave 4 bases of the junction unaccounted for. The rearrangement joined TRBV6-1 to TRBJ2-7; 8 bases in between match TRBD2. The TCR comes from an adult man with Graves' disease, either hyperthyroidism or ophthalmopathy (not recorded which). Sequences were obtained from peripheral blood or thyroid tissue (not recorded which). CDR3 protein: CASSEVAGSSYEQYF. The DNA sequence reads TGTGCCAGCAGTGAGGTAGCGGGATCCTCCTACGAGCAGTACTTC.